The entry that follows covers one TCR beta chain sequence. What it binds is unknown. The sample belongs to a study of beta chain features in type 1 diabetes. Study results and caveats: The study left unresolved whether HLA type influences TCRB rearrangement. Cells with high TCR expression could be over-represented when cDNA is sequenced. There was a moderate but significant shortening of TCRB CDR3s in all four CD4+ subsets of Type 1 diabetes patients.

Sorting produced populations that all topped 95% purity. What was sequenced were expressed TCRB transcripts, since all of the isolated RNA had been reverse transcribed. Here immunoSEQ multiplex PCR was the method, and the copy in TCRdb shows in-frame clones only, minus some. The table has about 9,400 clones, more than 75% seen once. The origin of this receptor is a woman between 18 and 29 years old in good health. Source material: Tregs from blood.

The CDR3 protein is CASSWGGFDNEQFF. The CDR3 nucleotides are TGTGCCAGCAGCTGGGGGGGGTTCGACAATGAGCAGTTCTTC. The chain joins TRBV7-9 to TRBJ2-1; TRBD2 aligns across 7 bases. Germline V gene sequence: CDR1 SEHNR, CDR2 FQNEAQ (reference sequence). CDR3 length equals 14 residues. Losses at the gene ends were 4 bases for V and 5 bases for J; bases not matched to a gene: 5.